A single sample gave rise to the 3 T cell receptor beta chains below, sequenced in a study of shared clonotypes between healthy human individuals. Profiling relied on immunoSEQ multiplex PCR, and the TCRdb table lists in-frame clones only, not all of them. The data hold some 2.1 million clones, with approximately 94% observed a single time. Terminally differentiated effector memory CD45RA+ cells were left out of the naive CD8 fraction, which was CD45RO-negative and positively selected for CCR7. Material: naive CD8+ T cells sorted from blood. The receptors were sampled from a man between 18 and 35 years old in good health.

Notes on this clone: Other DNA variants within this sample encode the same CDR3. The chain joins TRBV4-1 to TRBJ2-7; a possible D gene is TRBD2 (5 bases). Looked up from germline, CDR1 is MGHRA and CDR2 is YSYEKL. V was pared by 1 base and J by 3 bases, with 7 bases between. The CDR3 covers 13 residues. CDR3 in amino acids: CASSQGGGYEQYF. CDR3 DNA sequence: TGCGCCAGCAGCCAAGGTGGAGGCTACGAGCAGTACTTC.

J is TRBJ1-1 and V is TRBV27; D call uncertain. Germline CDR1 and CDR2: MNHEY and SMNVEV (reference sequence). The V end lost 1 base, the J end lost 5 bases, and 5 bases lay between the germline ends. This CDR3 is 12 amino acids long. DNA of the CDR3: TGTGCCAGCAGTTTATTGGGTACTGAAGCTTTCTTT. It codes for CASSLLGTEAFF.

The chain joins TRBV10-3 to TRBJ2-3; 9 bases map to TRBD2. The CDR3 has 15 residues. From germline, CDR1 is ENHRY and CDR2 SYGVKD. V trimming: 3 bases; J trimming: 4 bases; junction bases outside the gene matches: 5. The chain's CDR3 is CAISDPSGIPDTQYF. CDR3 in DNA: TGTGCCATCAGTGATCCTAGCGGGATTCCAGATACGCAGTATTTT.